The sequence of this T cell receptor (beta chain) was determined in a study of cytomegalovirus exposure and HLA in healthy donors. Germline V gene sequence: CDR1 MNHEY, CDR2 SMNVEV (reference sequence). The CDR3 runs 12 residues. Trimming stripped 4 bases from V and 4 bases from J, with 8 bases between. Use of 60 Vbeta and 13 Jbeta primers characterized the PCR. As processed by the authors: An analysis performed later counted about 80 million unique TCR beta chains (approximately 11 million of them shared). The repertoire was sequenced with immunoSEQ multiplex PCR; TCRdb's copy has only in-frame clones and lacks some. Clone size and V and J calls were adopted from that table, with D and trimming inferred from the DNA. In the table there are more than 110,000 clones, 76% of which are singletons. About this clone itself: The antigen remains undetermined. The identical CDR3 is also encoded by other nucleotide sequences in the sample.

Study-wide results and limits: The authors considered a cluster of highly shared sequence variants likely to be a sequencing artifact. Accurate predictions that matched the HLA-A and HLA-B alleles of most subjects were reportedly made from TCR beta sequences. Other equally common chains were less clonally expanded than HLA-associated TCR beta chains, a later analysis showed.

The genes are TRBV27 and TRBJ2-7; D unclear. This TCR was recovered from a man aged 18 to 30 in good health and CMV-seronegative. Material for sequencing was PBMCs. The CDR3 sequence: CASSSTGYEQYF. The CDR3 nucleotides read TGTGCCAGCAGTTCGACGGGTTACGAGCAGTACTTC.